The entry that follows covers one T cell receptor (beta chain) sequence. The sample is drawn from a study of blood T cell repertoires in COVID-19. The J segment lost 3 bases and the V segment lost 6 bases, leaving 10 bases of the junction unmatched. The CDR3 has 17 amino acids. The germline V gene encodes CDR1 SNHLY and CDR2 FYNNEI. Sequenced by immunoSEQ multiplex PCR; TCRdb stores in-frame clones only, minus some. Seen here are 150,000 to 200,000 clones, around 78% observed once, and the top ten hold 4.4%. Residents of 24 US areas, aged about 18 to 100 years, made up the participants. This clonotype was obtained from a woman in her forties or fifties who had recovered from COVID-19. The chain carries TRBV2 and TRBJ1-5, with TRBD1 matching over 11 bases. Source material: PBMCs or T cells enriched from blood (not recorded which). The CDR3 DNA reads TGTGCCAGCAGCCGGCCTGGACAGGGGGCTCCCAATCAGCCCCAGCATTTT. It translates to CASSRPGQGAPNQPQHF.